This T cell receptor beta chain is from a study of blood T cell repertoires in COVID-19. About the research overall: COVID-19 samples, acute and convalescent, were from the United States, Italy and Spain. The analysed material was cDNA or gDNA that came from T cells, B-cell-depleted T cells, or PBMCs.

V lost 0 bases to trimming and J lost 5 bases; unmatched junction nucleotides: 9. Germline loops: CDR1 SQVTM, CDR2 ANQGSEA. The CDR3 spans 15 residues. Authors' data handling: Estimation of nucleated cell counts relied on the amplification of reference gene primers. Sequencing was performed with immunoSEQ multiplex PCR; in TCRdb, only in-frame clones are kept and a portion is missing. V, J and clone size are taken as reported in that table, and D and trimming were inferred from the DNA itself. The sample lists 130,000 to 150,000 clones, roughly 90% seen once, with approximately 1.2% in the top ten. Cohort assignment relied on participant-reported clinical history.

Sequencing was done on a sample of PBMCs or T cells enriched from blood (not recorded which). This TCR derives from a woman aged 25 to 39 with acute COVID-19. The rearrangement uses TRBV29-1 and TRBJ2-5; 7 bases map to TRBD2. The CDR3 loop is CSVEDDRRRGETQYF. CDR3 in DNA: TGCAGCGTTGAAGACGACAGACGGCGGGGGGAGACCCAGTACTTC.